Presented here are 19 T cell receptor beta chains from one specimen sequenced in a study of post-analysis software for immune sequencing data. Broader study findings: Five TRBV segments, including TRBV5-6, TRBV5-1 and TRBV20-1, were more frequent in patients than controls.

Each TCR beta cDNA library carried unique molecular identifiers. Each CDR3 protein is one row after TCRdb ran MiXCR on the PCR reads. The table records approximately 630,000 distinct CDR3 sequences, 55% to 60% of them present only once. For these TCRs, the target antigens are not known. Sequencing input: blood. The receptors stem from a girl aged 2-10 years with multiple sclerosis.

The rearrangement joins TRBV30 to TRBJ1-2, with 12 bases identical to TRBD1. Germline values: CDR1 GTSNPN, CDR2 SVGIG (reference sequence). The CDR3 is 15 residues long. V dropped 0 bases and J dropped 8; count of bases not matched to a gene: 7. CDR3 coding DNA: TGTGCCTGGAGTGTGTTCGGGACAGGGGGCTTCGGCTACACCTTC. This encodes CAWSVFGTGGFGYTF.

This chain links TRBV14 with TRBJ2-7, with D perhaps TRBD2 (6 bases). CDR3 length: 18 amino acids. The V gene's germline CDR1 is SGHDN and CDR2 FVKESK. V was cut by 0 bases and J by 5 bases, with 23 bases left in between. CDR3 sequence: CASSQDRVGIAALHEQYF. The CDR3 region has the DNA TGTGCCAGCAGCCAAGATCGGGTAGGGATAGCGGCCCTTCACGAGCAGTACTTC.

This clonotype was observed a few times. J is TRBJ2-5 and V is TRBV7-9; possibly TRBD1 for D (6 bases). The CDR3 runs 16 residues. Trimming left V 1 base short and J 2 bases short, with 14 bases between. Germline V gene lookup returns CDR1 SEHNR and CDR2 FQNEAQ (reference sequence). Here the CDR3 reads CASSLGPSGEQETQYF. The CDR3 DNA sequence: TGTGCCAGCAGCTTAGGGCCCTCAGGGGAGCAAGAGACCCAGTACTTC.

The chain carries TRBV2 and TRBJ1-2; D not certain. This CDR3 contains 15 residues. CDR1 SNHLY and CDR2 FYNNEI come from the germline V gene. The V and J ends lost 1 base and 0 bases respectively, with 9 bases between them. The CDR3 protein is CASSEDTGTNYGYTF. DNA of the CDR3: TGTGCCAGCAGTGAAGACACCGGGACTAACTATGGCTACACCTTC.

The chain has TRBV5-6 and TRBJ1-1, with D possibly TRBD1 on 6 matching bases. V was clipped by 0 bases and J by 5 bases, with 14 bases between them. Per germline, CDR1 SGHDT and CDR2 YYEEEE. The CDR3 covers 15 residues. Written as DNA, the CDR3 is TGTGCCAGCAGCTTGGCGTGGCAGGGGCAGACTGAAGCTTTCTTT. As protein: CASSLAWQGQTEAFF. The full variable domain, in which reference TRBV5-6 and TRBJ1-1 provide the parts outside the CDR3, is DAGVTQSPTHLIKTRGQQVTLRCSPKSGHDTVSWYQQALGQGPQFIFQYYEEEERQRGNFPDRFSGHQFPNYSSELNVNALLLGDSALYLCASSLAWQGQTEAFFGQGTRLTVV.

A few counts support this clonotype. The genes are TRBV20-1 and TRBJ2-1; weak D call: TRBD2 (6 bases). Germline loops: CDR1 DFQATT, CDR2 SNEGSKA (reference sequence). V lost 6 bases and J 4 bases, leaving 22 bases between the germline ends. This CDR3 contains 16 residues. The CDR3 region is CSAALGRETIYNEQFF. The CDR3 DNA reads TGCAGTGCCGCGCTGGGCCGGGAGACAATTTACAATGAGCAGTTCTTC.

J is TRBJ2-3 and V is TRBV20-1, with TRBD2 identical over 12 bases. The CDR3 loop spans 16 amino acids. V lost 1 base and J lost 3; bases outside the gene matches: 5. CDR1 is DFQATT and CDR2 is SNEGSKA in the germline V gene (reference sequence). Here the CDR3 reads CSARVSSGGATDTQYF. CDR3 DNA: TGCAGTGCTAGAGTGTCTAGCGGGGGGGCAACAGATACGCAGTATTTT.

The chain recombines TRBV5-6 with TRBJ2-1; perhaps D is TRBD1 or TRBD2 (5 bases each). Germline V gives CDR1 SGHDT, CDR2 YYEEEE. The CDR3 totals 13 residues. V lost 6 bases and J 3 bases, leaving 10 bases between the germline ends. CDR3 sequence (DNA): TGTGCCAGCACCGGGACCATCTACAATGAGCAGTTCTTC. It yields the protein CASTGTIYNEQFF. The whole variable domain, remainder taken from reference TRBV5-6 and TRBJ2-1, is DAGVTQSPTHLIKTRGQQVTLRCSPKSGHDTVSWYQQALGQGPQFIFQYYEEEERQRGNFPDRFSGHQFPNYSSELNVNALLLGDSALYLCASTGTIYNEQFFGPGTRLTVL.

The V call is TRBV7-9, the J call TRBJ1-5, with a tentative D call TRBD1 (5 bases). This CDR3 is built from 14 residues. Trimming cost V 2 bases and J 5 bases, with 10 bases left between them. Germline values: CDR1 SEHNR, CDR2 FQNEAQ (reference sequence). CDR3 sequence (DNA): TGTGCCAGCAGCTTATCGGACACTTATCAGCCCCAGCATTTT. Protein sequence: CASSLSDTYQPQHF.

The V gene is TRBV11-1, the J gene TRBJ2-5; maybe TRBD2 (6 bases). Germline CDR1 SGHAT, CDR2 FQDESV (reference sequence). The CDR3 extends over 13 amino acids. V gave up 7 bases and J gave up 11 bases, with 20 bases separating them. DNA of the CDR3: TGTGCCAGCACCCACCAACACGGAGGGGAGCAGTACTTC. Its translation is CASTHQHGGEQYF.

The chain carries TRBV5-1 and TRBJ2-3, with 8 bases that match TRBD2. CDR3 length equals 14 residues. The trim removed 5 bases at V and 6 bases at J, leaving 8 bases unmatched. Germline V CDR1 and CDR2: SGHRS, YFSETQ. The CDR3 DNA reads as TGCGCCAGCAGGCGGGAGGCGCCCAAGGATACGCAGTATTTT. Translated: CASRREAPKDTQYF.

This chain uses TRBV11-2 with TRBJ1-2; tentative D call: TRBD1 (5 bases). The length of the CDR3 is 13 residues. V was trimmed by 1 base and J by 6 bases, leaving 9 bases between them. CDR1 and CDR2 from the germline V gene are SGHAT and FQNNGV. Here the CDR3 reads CASSLVGGNGYTF. CDR3 DNA: TGTGCCAGCAGCTTAGTGGGGGGAAATGGCTACACCTTC. Variable domain in full (rest from reference TRBV11-2 and TRBJ1-2): EAGVAQSPRYKIIEKRQSVAFWCNPISGHATLYWYQQILGQGPKLLIQFQNNGVVDDSQLPKDRFSAERLKGVDSTLKIQPAKLEDSAVYLCASSLVGGNGYTFGSGTRLTVV.

This chain links TRBV28 with TRBJ2-3, with a weak D call TRBD1 (8 bases). The CDR3 loop spans 15 amino acids. The ends were cut back, 7 bases at V and 4 bases at J, with 18 bases in the middle. Germline V gives CDR1 MDHEN, CDR2 SYDVKM. The CDR3 protein is CASTSGGQGADTQYF. DNA for the CDR3: TGTGCCAGCACCTCGGGAGGACAGGGAGCAGATACGCAGTATTTT. Supplemented by reference TRBV28 and TRBJ2-3, the full variable domain reads DVKVTQSSRYLVKRTGEKVFLECVQDMDHENMFWYRQDPGLGLRLIYFSYDVKMKEKGDIPEGYSVSREKKERFSLILESASTNQTSMYLCASTSGGQGADTQYFGPGTRLTVL.

Comment on this clonotype: An end of the junction differs from the germline gene, which may be a read error. V is TRBV7-2 and J is TRBJ2-5; TRBD2 is a possible D gene (6 bases). Germline values: CDR1 SGHTA, CDR2 FQGNSA. CDR3 length equals 12 residues. The CDR3 nucleotides are TGTGCCAGCAGCATAGCGGTCGAGACCCAGTACTTC. The encoded protein is CASSIAVETQYF. Looking up the rest from reference TRBV7-2 and TRBJ2-5 gives the full variable domain: GAGVSQSPSNKVTEKGKDVELRCDPISGHTALYWYRQSLGQGLEFLIYFQGNSAPDKSGLPSDRFSAERTGGSVSTLTIQRTQQEDSAVYLCASSIAVETQYFGPGTRLLVL.

This clonotype occurred a few times. The chain couples TRBV11-2 to TRBJ1-1; 9 bases match TRBD1. Germline CDR1 and CDR2: SGHAT and FQNNGV. With V trimmed by 5 bases and J by 1 base, 5 bases remained unmatched. This CDR3 region has 15 residues. The CDR3 sequence is CASSGRDRANTEAFF. The CDR3 nucleotides are TGTGCCAGCAGCGGCCGGGACAGGGCGAACACTGAAGCTTTCTTT.

V is TRBV7-7 and J is TRBJ2-3, with 7 bases that match TRBD1. The CDR3 is 14 amino acids. Germline V gene sequence: CDR1 SSHAT, CDR2 FNYEAQ (reference sequence). J lost 6 bases, V lost 5 bases, and 8 bases had no gene match. The CDR3 DNA sequence: TGTGCCAGCAGCCCCTCAGGGGGTCACGATACGCAGTATTTT. It translates to CASSPSGGHDTQYF.

The rearrangement uses TRBV29-1 and TRBJ2-1, with TRBD1 matching over 9 bases. CDR1 and CDR2 (germline): SQVTM, ANQGSEA. After removal of 5 bases from V and 8 bases from J, the junction contained 13 bases not matched to a gene. The CDR3 spans 15 residues. The CDR3 sequence is CSVLDSDRGGDEQFF. CDR3 nucleotides: TGCAGCGTTCTCGATTCGGACAGGGGAGGGGATGAGCAGTTCTTC.

The V gene is TRBV19, the J gene TRBJ2-4; D is undetermined. The J call may be mistaken, given a closer DNA end match to TRBJ2-7. The CDR3 sequence is 18 residues long. Germline loops: CDR1 LNHDA, CDR2 SQIVND (reference sequence). In nucleotides, the CDR3 is TGTGCCAGTAGTATAACTCTCTCTACTGAAGGATCCCCCTACGAGCAGTACTTC. Translation gives CASSITLSTEGSPYEQYF.

The rearrangement links TRBV6-2 or TRBV6-3 to TRBJ2-1; D perhaps matches TRBD1 (6 bases). This CDR3 has 15 residues. Germline V gene lookup returns CDR1 MNHEY and CDR2 SVGEGT. Trimming removed 5 bases at V and 2 bases at J, with 13 bases between. CDR3 nucleotide sequence: TGTGCCAGCAGTAGAGGGGGATCGACCTACAATGAGCAGTTCTTC. It is translated as CASSRGGSTYNEQFF.